This TCR beta chain was sequenced for a study of blood T cell repertoires in COVID-19. Study summary: PBMCs, B-cell-depleted T cells, or T cells were the source of the cDNA or gDNA that made up the material.

CDR1 and CDR2 from the germline V gene are SGHNT and YENEEA. V gave up 4 bases and J gave up 5 bases; unmatched junction bases: 12. The CDR3 runs 17 residues. Original methodology: Reference gene primer amplification yielded estimated nucleated cell counts. Clones were sequenced by immunoSEQ multiplex PCR, and TCRdb holds only the in-frame ones, with some missing. V, J and clone size are taken as reported in that table, and D and trimming were inferred from the DNA itself. The top ten hold roughly 10% of the sample, which has 110,000 to 150,000 clones, roughly 82% seen once. This clonotype was obtained from a man in his sixties with active or convalescent COVID-19. The sequencing sample was made of peripheral blood. This sequence joins TRBV11-3 and TRBJ2-2, with 8 bases lining up with TRBD2. The DNA for the CDR3 is TGTGCCAGCAGCTCGTACCCGGCGGGGGGCGGAACCGGGGAGCTGTTTTTT. The encoded protein is CASSSYPAGGGTGELFF.